This T cell receptor (beta chain) appears in the sequencing data of a study of T cell responses to AZD1222 COVID-19 vaccine. The germline V gene encodes CDR1 LGHNT and CDR2 FRNRAP. The ends lost 7 bases at V and 7 bases at J; junction bases unmatched: 15. There are 15 residues in the CDR3. The assay was immunoSEQ multiplex PCR, and TCRdb's table has in-frame clones only and misses some. Of about 42,000 clones listed, more than 70% are singletons. Study results and caveats: A mostly white British donor set with more females was recruited, and clonal diversity was possibly underestimated. CD4 TCRs linked to vaccination spanned spike, dominating at 160-218 and 743-854.

On this clone itself: Its target is not known.

Second-dose groups at about 4 or about 12 weeks were pooled. The receptor was derived from an adult who received the AZD1222 COVID-19 vaccine. The material sequenced was peripheral blood, taken 28 days after the second AZD1222 dose. The J gene is TRBJ2-7, the V gene TRBV12-5; 8 bases align to TRBD2. The CDR3 coding sequence is TGTGCTAGTGTGGCCACTAGCGGATTGACTGGAGAGCAGTACTTC. As protein: CASVATSGLTGEQYF.